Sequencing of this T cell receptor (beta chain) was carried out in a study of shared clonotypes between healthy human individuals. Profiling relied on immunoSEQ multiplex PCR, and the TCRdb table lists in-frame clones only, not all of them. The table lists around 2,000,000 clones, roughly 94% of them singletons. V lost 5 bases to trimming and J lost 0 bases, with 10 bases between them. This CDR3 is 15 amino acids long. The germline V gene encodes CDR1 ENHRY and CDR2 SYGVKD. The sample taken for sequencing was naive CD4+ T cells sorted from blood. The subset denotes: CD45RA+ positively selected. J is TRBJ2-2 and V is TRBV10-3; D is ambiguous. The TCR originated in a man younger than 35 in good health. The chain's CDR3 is CAISRSYANTGELFF. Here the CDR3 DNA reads TGTGCCATCAGTCGGTCCTACGCGAACACCGGGGAGCTGTTTTTT.